A selection of T cell receptor beta chains follows, all from one sample in a study of beta chain features in type 1 diabetes. The method was immunoSEQ multiplex PCR; TCRdb's version includes in-frame clones alone and lacks a portion of them. Of 630,000 or so clones in the sample, more than 13% were seen once. The sample consisted of naive CD4+ T cells from blood. These receptor sequences come from a man between 18 and 35 years old with type 1 diabetes. Each CDR3 is given with its conserved first and last residue. A D gene is named only where the DNA matches it firmly. Expanded clones get a size class; other rows say once, few or many, or leave the size out.

clone size	D gene	V gene	J gene	CDR3 DNA	CDR3 protein
few	.	TRBV30	TRBJ1-5	TGTGCCTGGAGCCAGGACCCGAATCAGCCCCAGCATTTT	CAWSQDPNQPQHF
few	.	TRBV6-6	TRBJ2-2	TGTGCCAGCAGACCAACCCAGGGAACCGGGGAGCTGTTTTTT	CASRPTQGTGELFF
.	TRBD2	TRBV30	TRBJ2-1	TGTGCCTGGACCCTAGGGGCTAGCGGGGGGGCCTCCTACAATGAGCAGTTCTTC	CAWTLGASGGASYNEQFF
few	.	TRBV2	TRBJ1-1	TGTGCCAGCACTAGAATGAGCACTGAAGCTTTCTTT	CASTRMSTEAFF
.	TRBD2	TRBV25-1	TRBJ2-5	TGTGCCAGCAGTGAGGGCGGGAGGGCCGTAGAGACCCAGTACTTC	CASSEGGRAVETQYF
few	TRBD1	TRBV29-1	TRBJ2-1	TGCAGCGTTAGACGAGGACAGGGGGCGGACAATGAGCAGTTCTTC	CSVRRGQGADNEQFF
few	.	TRBV28	TRBJ1-3	TGTGCCTCACGGACGAACGGAAACACCATATATTTT	CASRTNGNTIYF
.	TRBD2	TRBV5-1	TRBJ2-1	TGCGCCAGCAGCTTGGATAGCGGGAGACCCTTCAATGAGCAGTTCTTC	CASSLDSGRPFNEQFF
.	.	TRBV7-2	TRBJ2-1	TGTGCCAGCAGCTCCCGTGATAATGAGCAGTTCTTC	CASSSRDNEQFF
few	TRBD1	TRBV30	TRBJ1-6	TGTGCCTGGAGTACCACGGACAGGGAGTATTCACCCCTCCACTTT	CAWSTTDREYSPLHF
few	.	TRBV7-7	TRBJ2-5	TGTGCTAGCAGCTCACAGCGCCAAGAGACCCAGTACTTC	CASSSQRQETQYF
few	.	TRBV29-1	TRBJ2-3	TGCAGCGGGGCCTGGAGGGGGCGGGACACAGATACGCAGTATTTT	CSGAWRGRDTDTQYF
.	.	TRBV4-3	TRBJ1-1	TGCGCCAGCAGCCGGACTGTGGGTTACACTGAAGCTTTCTTT	CASSRTVGYTEAFF
.	TRBD1	TRBV5-4	TRBJ1-1	TGTGCCAGCAGTCTCCGACAGGGCTTCAACACTGAAGCTTTCTTT	CASSLRQGFNTEAFF
few	TRBD2	TRBV4-3	TRBJ2-3	TGCGCCAGCAGCCAAGCGTGGTTAGCGGGGGCCCAAGATACGCAGTATTTT	CASSQAWLAGAQDTQYF
.	.	TRBV6-5	TRBJ2-5	TGTGCCAGCAGTTACGGGGGGGCCCAAGAGACCCAGTACTTC	CASSYGGAQETQYF
.	TRBD1	TRBV5-1	TRBJ1-2	TGCGCCAGCAGCCCCCGGGACAGGAGTACTTCGAACACCTTC	CASSPRDRSTSNTF
.	TRBD1	TRBV5-6	TRBJ1-5	TGTGCCAGCAGCTCGGACAGGGGGCGGATAGCAAATCAGCCCCAGCATTTT	CASSSDRGRIANQPQHF
few	TRBD2	TRBV7-7	TRBJ2-3	TGTGCTAGCAGCCCTACCAGCGGGAGACGTGATACGCAGTATTTT	CASSPTSGRRDTQYF
few	TRBD2	TRBV29-1	TRBJ2-3	TGCAGCGTTGATAGCGGGGGGGGCACAGATACGCAGTATTTT	CSVDSGGGTDTQYF
.	.	TRBV10-3	TRBJ1-5	TGTGCCATCAGTGAGTCAAGGGGTGGTCAGCCCCAGCATTTT	CAISESRGGQPQHF
.	TRBD1	TRBV7-3	TRBJ2-5	TGTGCCAGCAGCTTAGGACAGGGGGCATTTGAGACCCAGTACTTC	CASSLGQGAFETQYF